This TCR beta chain derives from a study of CD8+CD57+ T cells in acquired aplastic anemia. For the study at large: Isolated CD4+ and CD8+ cells, once sorted, yielded DNA averaging roughly 3.2 ug.

Profiling that covered TCR beta VDJ and CDR3 relied on genomic DNA as its template. MiXCR, applied by TCRdb to the reads, yields one record per CDR3 protein. This sample has around 290,000 distinct CDR3 sequences; 50% to 65% occur once, and the top ten carry 1.3%. Sequencing was done on patients that had shown CD8+CD57+ cell expansion by flow cytometry. This clonotype has a count of ten or more. Source material: sorted CD4+, CD8+, or CD8+CD57+ T cells (not recorded which) from PBMCs. The clonotype originates from a human donor with aplastic anemia.

Here the CDR3 reads CASTARTTGVVQPQHF. The CDR3 DNA follows: TGTGCCAGCACCGCCAGAACTACAGGGGTTGTTCAGCCCCAGCATTTT. The chain is built from TRBV6-6 and TRBJ1-5, with TRBD1 identical over 7 bases. This CDR3 region has 16 residues. Germline V gene data show CDR1 as MNHNY and CDR2 as SVGAGI (reference sequence). The junction had 15 bases not matched to a gene; V was cut back by 7 bases and J by 6 bases.